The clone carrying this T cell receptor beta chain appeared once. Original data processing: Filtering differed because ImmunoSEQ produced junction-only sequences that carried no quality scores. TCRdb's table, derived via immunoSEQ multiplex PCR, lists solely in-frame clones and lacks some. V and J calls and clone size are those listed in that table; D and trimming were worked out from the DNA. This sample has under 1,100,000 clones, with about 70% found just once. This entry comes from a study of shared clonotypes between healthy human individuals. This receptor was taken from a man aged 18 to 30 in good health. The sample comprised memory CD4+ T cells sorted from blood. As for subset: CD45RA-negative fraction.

The CDR3 loop is CASSFEDSHQPQHF. DNA of the CDR3: TGTGCCAGCAGCTTCGAGGACAGTCATCAGCCCCAGCATTTT. The rearrangement links TRBV7-9 to TRBJ1-5; TRBD1 is a possible D gene (6 bases). Looked up from germline, CDR1 is SEHNR and CDR2 is FQNEAQ (reference sequence). V dropped 3 bases and J dropped 5 bases, with 11 bases sitting between them. This CDR3 has 14 amino acids.